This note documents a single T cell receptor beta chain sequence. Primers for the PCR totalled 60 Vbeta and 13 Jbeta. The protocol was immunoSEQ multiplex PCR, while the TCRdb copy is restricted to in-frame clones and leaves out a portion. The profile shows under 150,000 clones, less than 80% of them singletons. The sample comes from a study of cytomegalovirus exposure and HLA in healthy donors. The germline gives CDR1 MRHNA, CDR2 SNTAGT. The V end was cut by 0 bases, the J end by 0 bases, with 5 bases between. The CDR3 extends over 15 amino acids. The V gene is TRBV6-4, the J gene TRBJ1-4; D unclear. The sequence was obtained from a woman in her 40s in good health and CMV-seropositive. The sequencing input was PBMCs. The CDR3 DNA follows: TGTGCCAGCAGTGACTCCTCCGCAACTAATGAAAAACTGTTTTTT. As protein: CASSDSSATNEKLFF.